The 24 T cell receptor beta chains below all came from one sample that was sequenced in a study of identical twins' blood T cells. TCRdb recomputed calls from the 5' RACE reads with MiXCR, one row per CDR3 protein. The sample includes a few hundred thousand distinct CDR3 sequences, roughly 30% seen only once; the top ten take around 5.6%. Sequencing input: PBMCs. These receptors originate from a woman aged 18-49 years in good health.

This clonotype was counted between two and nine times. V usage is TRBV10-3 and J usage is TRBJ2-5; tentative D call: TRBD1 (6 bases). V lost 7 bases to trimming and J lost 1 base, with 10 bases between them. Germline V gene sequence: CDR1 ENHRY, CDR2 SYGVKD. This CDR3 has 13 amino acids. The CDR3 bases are TGTGCCATCACCCCGGACAGCCAAGAGACCCAGTACTTC. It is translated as CAITPDSQETQYF.

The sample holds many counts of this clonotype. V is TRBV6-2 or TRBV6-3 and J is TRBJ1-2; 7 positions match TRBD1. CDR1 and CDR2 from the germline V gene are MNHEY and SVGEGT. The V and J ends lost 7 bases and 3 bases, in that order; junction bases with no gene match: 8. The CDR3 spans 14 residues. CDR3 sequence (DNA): TGTGCCAGCACACACCCCACAGGGGACTATGGCTACACCTTC. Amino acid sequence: CASTHPTGDYGYTF.

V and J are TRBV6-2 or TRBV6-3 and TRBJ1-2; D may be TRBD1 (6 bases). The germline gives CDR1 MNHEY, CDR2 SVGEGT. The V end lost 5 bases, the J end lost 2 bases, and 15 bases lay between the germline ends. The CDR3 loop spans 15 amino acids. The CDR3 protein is CASSDTDGGNYGYTF. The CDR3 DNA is TGTGCCAGCAGTGATACCGACGGGGGCAACTATGGCTACACCTTC.

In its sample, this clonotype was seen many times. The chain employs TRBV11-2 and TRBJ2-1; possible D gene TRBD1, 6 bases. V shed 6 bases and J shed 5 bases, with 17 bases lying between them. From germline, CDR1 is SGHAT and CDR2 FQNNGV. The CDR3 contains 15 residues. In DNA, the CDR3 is TGTGCCAGCAGTTATACAGGGCATTGGGACAATGAGCAGTTCTTC. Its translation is CASSYTGHWDNEQFF.

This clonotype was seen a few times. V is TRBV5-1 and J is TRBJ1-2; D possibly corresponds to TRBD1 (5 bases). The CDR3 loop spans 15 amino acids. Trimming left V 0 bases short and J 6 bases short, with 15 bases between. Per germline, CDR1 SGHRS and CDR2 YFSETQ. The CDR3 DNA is TGCGCCAGCAGCTTGGCCGGAGGACACCTAAATGGCTACACCTTC. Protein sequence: CASSLAGGHLNGYTF.

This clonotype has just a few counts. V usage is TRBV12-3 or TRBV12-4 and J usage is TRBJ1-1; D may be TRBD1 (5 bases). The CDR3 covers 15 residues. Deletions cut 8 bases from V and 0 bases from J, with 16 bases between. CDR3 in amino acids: CASGRQRAVNTEAFF. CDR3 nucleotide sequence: TGTGCCAGCGGAAGACAGCGAGCTGTGAACACTGAAGCTTTCTTT.

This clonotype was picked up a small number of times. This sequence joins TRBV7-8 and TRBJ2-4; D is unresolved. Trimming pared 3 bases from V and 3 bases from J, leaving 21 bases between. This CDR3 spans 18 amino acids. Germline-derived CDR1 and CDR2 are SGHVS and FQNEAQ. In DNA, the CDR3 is TGTGCCAGCAGCTTCGACCCGAAGCGTGGGGAAGTCAAAAACATTCAGTACTTC. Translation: CASSFDPKRGEVKNIQYF.

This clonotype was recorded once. In DNA form, the CDR3 reads TGTGCCAGCTCACCCGGAGTGAACGCAGAGACCCAGTACTTC. Encoded protein: CASSPGVNAETQYF. The chain combines TRBV18 with TRBJ2-5; D is unclear. This CDR3 region has 14 residues. CDR1 and CDR2 from the germline V gene are KGHSH and LQKENI. V lost 3 bases and J 4 bases, leaving 12 bases between the germline ends.

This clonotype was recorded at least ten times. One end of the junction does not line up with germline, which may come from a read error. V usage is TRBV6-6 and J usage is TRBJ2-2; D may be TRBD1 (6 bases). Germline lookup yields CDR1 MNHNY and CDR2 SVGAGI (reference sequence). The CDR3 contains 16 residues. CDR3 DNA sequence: TGTGCCAGCAGTACACGACAGGCGGCGAATACCGGGGAGCTGTTTTTT. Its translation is CASSTRQAANTGELFF.

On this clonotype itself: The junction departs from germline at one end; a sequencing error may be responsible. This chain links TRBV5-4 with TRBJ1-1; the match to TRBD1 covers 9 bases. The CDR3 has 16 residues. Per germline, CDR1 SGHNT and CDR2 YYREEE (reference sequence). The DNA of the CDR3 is TGTCCCAGCAGCTCCACAGGGGGCGGGTTGGGCACTGAAGCTTTCTTT. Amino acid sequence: CPSSSTGGGLGTEAFF.

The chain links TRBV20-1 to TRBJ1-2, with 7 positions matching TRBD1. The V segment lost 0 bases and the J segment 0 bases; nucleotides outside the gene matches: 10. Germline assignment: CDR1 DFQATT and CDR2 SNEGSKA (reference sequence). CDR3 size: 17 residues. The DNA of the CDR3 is TGCAGTGCTAGAGATCAAGGGACAGAAAGTTCTAACTATGGCTACACCTTC. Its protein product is CSARDQGTESSNYGYTF.

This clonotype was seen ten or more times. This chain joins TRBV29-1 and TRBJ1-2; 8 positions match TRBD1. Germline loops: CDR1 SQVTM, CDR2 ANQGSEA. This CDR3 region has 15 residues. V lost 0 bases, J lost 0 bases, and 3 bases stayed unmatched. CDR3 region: CSVEDRQGSNYGYTF. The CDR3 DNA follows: TGCAGCGTTGAAGATCGACAGGGGTCTAACTATGGCTACACCTTC.

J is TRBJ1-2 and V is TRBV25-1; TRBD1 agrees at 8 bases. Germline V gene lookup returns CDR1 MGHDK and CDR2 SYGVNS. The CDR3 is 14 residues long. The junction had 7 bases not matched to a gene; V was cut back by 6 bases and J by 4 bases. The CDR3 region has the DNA TGTGCCAGCAGGAAACAGGGGGAGGGCTATGGCTACACCTTC. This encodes CASRKQGEGYGYTF.

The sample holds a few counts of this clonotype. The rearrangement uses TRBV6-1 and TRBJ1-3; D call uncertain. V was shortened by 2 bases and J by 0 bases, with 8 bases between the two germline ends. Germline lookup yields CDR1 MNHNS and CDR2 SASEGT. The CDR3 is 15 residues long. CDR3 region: CASSEWQTSGNTIYF. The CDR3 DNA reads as TGTGCCAGCAGTGAATGGCAGACCTCTGGAAACACCATATATTTT.

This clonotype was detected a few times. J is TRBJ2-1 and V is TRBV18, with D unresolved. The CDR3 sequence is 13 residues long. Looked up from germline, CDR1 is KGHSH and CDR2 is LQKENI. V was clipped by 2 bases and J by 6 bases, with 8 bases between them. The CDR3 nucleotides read TGTGCCAGCTCACCAAGGCTCACCAATGAGCAGTTCTTC. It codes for CASSPRLTNEQFF.

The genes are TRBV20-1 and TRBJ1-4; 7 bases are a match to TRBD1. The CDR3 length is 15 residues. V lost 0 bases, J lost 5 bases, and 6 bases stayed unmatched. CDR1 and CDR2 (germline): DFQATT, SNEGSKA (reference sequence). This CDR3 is CSARDPGRGNEKLFF. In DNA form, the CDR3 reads TGCAGTGCTAGAGATCCCGGCAGGGGGAATGAAAAACTGTTTTTT.

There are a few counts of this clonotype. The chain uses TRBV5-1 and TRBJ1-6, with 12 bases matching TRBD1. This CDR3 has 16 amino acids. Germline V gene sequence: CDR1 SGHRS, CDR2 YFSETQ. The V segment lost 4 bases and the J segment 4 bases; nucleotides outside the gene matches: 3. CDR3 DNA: TGCGCCAGCAGCACGGGACAGGGGGCTTATAATTCACCCCTCCACTTT. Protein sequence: CASSTGQGAYNSPLHF.

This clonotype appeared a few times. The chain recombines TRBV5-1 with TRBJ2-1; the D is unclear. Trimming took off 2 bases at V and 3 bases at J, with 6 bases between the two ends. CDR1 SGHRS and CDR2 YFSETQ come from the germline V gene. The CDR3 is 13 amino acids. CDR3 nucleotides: TGCGCCAGCAGCTTCGCCCTCTACAATGAGCAGTTCTTC. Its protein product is CASSFALYNEQFF.

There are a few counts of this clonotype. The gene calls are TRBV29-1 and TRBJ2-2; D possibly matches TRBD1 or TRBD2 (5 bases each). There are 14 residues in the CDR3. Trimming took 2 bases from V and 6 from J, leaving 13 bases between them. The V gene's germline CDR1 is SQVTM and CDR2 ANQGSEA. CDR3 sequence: CSVESGGGSGELFF. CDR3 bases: TGCAGCGTTGAATCGGGTGGGGGTTCCGGGGAGCTGTTTTTT.

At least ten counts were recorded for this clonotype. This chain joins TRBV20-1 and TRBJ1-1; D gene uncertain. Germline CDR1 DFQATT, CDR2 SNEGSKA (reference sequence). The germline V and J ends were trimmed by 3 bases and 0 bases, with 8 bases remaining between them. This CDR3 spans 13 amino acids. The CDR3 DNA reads TGCAGTGCTAGTCCGGGATTGAACACTGAAGCTTTCTTT. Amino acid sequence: CSASPGLNTEAFF.

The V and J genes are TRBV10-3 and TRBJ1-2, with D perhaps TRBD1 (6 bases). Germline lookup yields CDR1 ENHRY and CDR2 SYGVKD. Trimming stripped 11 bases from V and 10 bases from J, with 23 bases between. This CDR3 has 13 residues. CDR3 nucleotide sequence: TGTGCCGTCGCCTCCAGGGGCCCGGCCGACTACACCTTC. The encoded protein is CAVASRGPADYTF.

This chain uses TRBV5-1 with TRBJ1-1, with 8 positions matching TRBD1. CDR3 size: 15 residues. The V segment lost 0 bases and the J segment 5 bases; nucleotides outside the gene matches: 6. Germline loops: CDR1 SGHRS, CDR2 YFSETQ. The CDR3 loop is CASSLVHRGGTEAFF. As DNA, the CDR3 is TGCGCCAGCAGCTTGGTGCACAGGGGGGGGACTGAAGCTTTCTTT.

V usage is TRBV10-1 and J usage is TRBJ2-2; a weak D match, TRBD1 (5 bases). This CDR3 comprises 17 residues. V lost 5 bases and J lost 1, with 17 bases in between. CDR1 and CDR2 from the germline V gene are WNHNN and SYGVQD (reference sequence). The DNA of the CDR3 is TGCGCCAGCAGTACTTCCCCACAGGCCGGGAACACCGGGGAGCTGTTTTTT. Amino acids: CASSTSPQAGNTGELFF.

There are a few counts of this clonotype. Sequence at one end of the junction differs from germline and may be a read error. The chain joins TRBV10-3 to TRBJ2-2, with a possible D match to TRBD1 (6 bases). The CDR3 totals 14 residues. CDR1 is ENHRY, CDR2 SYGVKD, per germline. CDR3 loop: CAISETGNTGELLF. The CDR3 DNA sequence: TGTGCCATCAGTGAGACAGGGAACACCGGGGAGCTGCTTTTT.